One and the same sample provided the 14 T cell receptor beta chains below, sequenced in a study of T cells in localized non-small cell lung cancer. Libraries were prepared by immunoSEQ multiplex PCR; TCRdb keeps only in-frame clonotypes and omits some of them. The sample records some 85,000 clones, around 80% being singletons. The sequencing used PBMCs, collected before any cancer treatment. These TCRs come from a man aged 35 to 70 with stage II squamous cell lung carcinoma.

The V call is TRBV6-1, the J call TRBJ2-7; D not resolved. Germline assignment: CDR1 MNHNS and CDR2 SASEGT. CDR3 size: 11 residues. Deletions cut 7 bases from V and 0 bases from J, with 4 bases between. CDR3 bases: TGTGCCAGCATTAACTCCTACGAGCAGTACTTC. It translates to CASINSYEQYF.

This chain connects TRBV11-2 to TRBJ2-7, with TRBD2 matching over 7 bases. V lost 5 bases to trimming and J lost 2 bases; unmatched junction nucleotides: 12. The germline V gene has CDR1 SGHAT and CDR2 FQNNGV. This CDR3 comprises 16 residues. The CDR3 here is CASSPPSFGGAYEQYF. The CDR3 nucleotides read TGTGCCAGCAGCCCCCCGAGCTTTGGGGGGGCCTACGAGCAGTACTTC.

A note on this clone: Germline and junction disagree at one end, which may indicate a read error. The rearrangement links TRBV2 to TRBJ2-7; possible D gene TRBD1, 6 bases. Germline CDR1 SNHLY, CDR2 FYNNEI. This CDR3 region has 15 residues. The CDR3 spells CASRQQTGSSNEQYF. The CDR3 DNA is TGTGCCAGCAGACAGCAGACAGGATCCTCCAACGAGCAGTACTTC.

J is TRBJ2-3 and V is TRBV19; no definite D call. V lost 3 bases and J 2 bases, leaving 12 bases between the germline ends. CDR3 length equals 15 residues. Germline-derived CDR1 and CDR2 are LNHDA and SQIVND (reference sequence). The CDR3 DNA reads as TGTGCCAGTAGTATTCCCGGACGGTCCACAGATACGCAGTATTTT. This gives the protein CASSIPGRSTDTQYF.

The chain uses TRBV7-2 and TRBJ1-2; D ambiguous. The V and J ends lost 4 bases and 4 bases respectively, with 16 bases between them. The CDR3 covers 15 residues. The germline CDR1 and CDR2 sequences are SGHTA and FQGNSA. CDR3 bases: TGTGCCAGCAGCTCGACCCCAATTCGGACCTATGGCTACACCTTC. Translated, it gives CASSSTPIRTYGYTF.

V usage is TRBV9 and J usage is TRBJ2-1, with D maybe TRBD2 (5 bases). The germline V gene encodes CDR1 SGDLS and CDR2 YYNGEE. This CDR3 region has 16 residues. Trimming removed 2 bases from V and 8 bases from J, with 20 bases in between. The CDR3 DNA sequence: TGTGCCAGCAGCGTTGAGGACTTTACTCTAGCCCATGAGCAGTTCTTC. Translation gives CASSVEDFTLAHEQFF.

This chain links TRBV5-1 with TRBJ2-3; 7 bases align to TRBD2. After removal of 0 bases from V and 1 base from J, the junction contained 2 bases not matched to a gene. Germline V gene sequence: CDR1 SGHRS, CDR2 YFSETQ. The CDR3 consists of 15 residues. CDR3 bases: TGCGCCAGCAGCTTGGGCGGGGGACGCACAGATACGCAGTATTTT. Residues: CASSLGGGRTDTQYF.

This clone has a single count. This chain links TRBV5-5 with TRBJ1-5; D uncertain. The germline V gene has CDR1 SGHKS and CDR2 YYEKEE (reference sequence). The CDR3 loop spans 16 amino acids. Trimming removed 0 bases at V and 3 bases at J, with 13 bases between. The CDR3 region is CASSLGGGGTNQPQHF. CDR3 sequence (DNA): TGTGCCAGCAGCTTGGGCGGTGGCGGAACCAATCAGCCCCAGCATTTT.

This clone was found a few times. The rearrangement links TRBV9 to TRBJ1-2; no definite D call. The CDR3 loop spans 15 amino acids. V lost 0 bases to trimming and J lost 7 bases, with 16 bases between them. CDR1 SGDLS and CDR2 YYNGEE come from the germline V gene. CDR3 sequence reads: CASSVENNLQSGYTF. CDR3 coding DNA: TGTGCCAGCAGCGTAGAAAACAATTTGCAGAGTGGCTACACCTTC.

Comment on this clone: The junction shows a germline mismatch at one end, possibly a read error. J is TRBJ2-7 and V is TRBV7-7; no firm D call. Germline V gives CDR1 SSHAT, CDR2 FNYEAQ (reference sequence). The CDR3 sequence is 14 residues long. Here the CDR3 reads CASSKTPHDHEQYF. The CDR3 DNA sequence: TGTGCTAGCAGCAAGACACCTCACGACCACGAGCAGTACTTC. The whole variable domain, remainder taken from reference TRBV7-7 and TRBJ2-7, is GAGVSQSPRYKVTKRGQDVTLRCDPISSHATLYWYQQALGQGPEFLTYFNYEAQPDKSGLPSDRFSAERPEGSISTLTIQRTEQRDSAMYRCASSKTPHDHEQYFGPGTRLTVT.

This sequence joins TRBV5-4 and TRBJ2-7; 7 bases agree with TRBD1. The CDR3 spans 14 residues. CDR1 and CDR2 (germline): SGHNT, YYREEE (reference sequence). The J segment lost 0 bases and the V segment lost 6 bases, leaving 6 bases of the junction unmatched. CDR3 in DNA: TGTGCCAGCACACAGGGGATGAACTCCTACGAGCAGTACTTC. This gives the protein CASTQGMNSYEQYF.

The chain joins TRBV6-1 to TRBJ1-4; 9 positions match TRBD1. Germline assignment: CDR1 MNHNS and CDR2 SASEGT. CDR3 size: 16 residues. Trimming cost V 1 base and J 1 base; bases outside gene matches: 1. CDR3 in DNA: TGTGCCAGCAGTGAAGGGACAGGGGTAACTAATGAAAAACTGTTTTTT. Its translation is CASSEGTGVTNEKLFF.

V is TRBV4-1 and J is TRBJ2-3; D call uncertain. There are 15 residues in the CDR3. V lost 6 bases, J lost 2 bases, and 15 bases lay in between. Germline CDR1 is MGHRA and CDR2 is YSYEKL. The CDR3 here is CASSPRYGTTDTQYF. CDR3 in DNA: TGCGCCAGCAGTCCCCGTTACGGAACCACAGATACGCAGTATTTT.

The chain is built from TRBV28 and TRBJ1-6, with D unclear. This CDR3 is 15 amino acids long. The germline V gene encodes CDR1 MDHEN and CDR2 SYDVKM. V was pared by 3 bases and J by 4 bases, with 10 bases between. For the CDR3, the DNA is TGTGCCAGCAGTTTGATTCGTCGATATAATTCACCCCTCCACTTT. This translates into CASSLIRRYNSPLHF.